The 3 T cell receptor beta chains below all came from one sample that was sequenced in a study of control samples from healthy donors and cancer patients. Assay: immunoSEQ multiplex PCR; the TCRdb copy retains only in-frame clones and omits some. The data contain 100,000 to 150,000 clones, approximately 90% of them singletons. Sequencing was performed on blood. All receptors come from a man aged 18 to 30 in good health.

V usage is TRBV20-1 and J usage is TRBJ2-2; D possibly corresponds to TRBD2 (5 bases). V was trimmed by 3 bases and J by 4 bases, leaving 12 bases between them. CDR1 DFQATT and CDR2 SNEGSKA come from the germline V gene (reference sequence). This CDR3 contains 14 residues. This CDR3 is CSASVARGTGELFF. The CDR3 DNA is TGCAGTGCTAGTGTAGCCCGGGGCACCGGGGAGCTGTTTTTT.

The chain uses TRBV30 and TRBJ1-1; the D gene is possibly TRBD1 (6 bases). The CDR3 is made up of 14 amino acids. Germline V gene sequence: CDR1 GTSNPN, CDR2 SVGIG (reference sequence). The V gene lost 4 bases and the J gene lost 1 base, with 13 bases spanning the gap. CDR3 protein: CAWTHGTPNTEAFF. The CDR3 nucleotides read TGTGCCTGGACCCACGGGACACCGAACACTGAAGCTTTCTTT.

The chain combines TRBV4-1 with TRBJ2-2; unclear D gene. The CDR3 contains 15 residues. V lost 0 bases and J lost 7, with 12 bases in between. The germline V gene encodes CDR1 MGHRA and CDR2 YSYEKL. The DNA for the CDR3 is TGCGCCAGCAGCCAAGAATCCCCGAGAGTCGGGGAGCTGTTTTTT. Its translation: CASSQESPRVGELFF.